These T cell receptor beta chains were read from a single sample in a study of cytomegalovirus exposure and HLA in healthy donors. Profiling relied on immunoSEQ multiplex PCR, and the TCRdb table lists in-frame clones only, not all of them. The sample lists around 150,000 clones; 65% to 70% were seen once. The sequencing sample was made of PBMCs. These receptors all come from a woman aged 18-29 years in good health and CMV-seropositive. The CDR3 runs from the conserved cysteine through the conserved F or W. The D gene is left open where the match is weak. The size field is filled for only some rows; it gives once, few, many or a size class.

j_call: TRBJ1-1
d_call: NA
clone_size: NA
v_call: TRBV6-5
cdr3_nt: TGTGCCAGCAGTTACGTTCCGGACAGGAACACTGAAGCTTTCTTT
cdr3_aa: CASSYVPDRNTEAFF

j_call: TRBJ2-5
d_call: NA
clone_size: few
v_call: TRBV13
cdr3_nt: TGTGCCAGCAGCCCCCGGGGAGGCCCTTGGGGAGAGACCCAGTACTTC
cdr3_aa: CASSPRGGPWGETQYF

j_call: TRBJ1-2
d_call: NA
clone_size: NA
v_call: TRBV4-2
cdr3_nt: TGTGCCAGCAGCCAAGGGGGGCCATTTGATGGCTACACCTTC
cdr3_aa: CASSQGGPFDGYTF

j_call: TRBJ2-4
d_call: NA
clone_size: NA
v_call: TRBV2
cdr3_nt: TGTGCCAGCAGGACTGAACCTGTAGATCACCTGTACTTC
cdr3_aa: CASRTEPVDHLYF

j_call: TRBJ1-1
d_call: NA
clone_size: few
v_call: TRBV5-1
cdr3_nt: TGCGCCAGCAGCTTGACGGGAAACACTGAAGCTTTCTTT
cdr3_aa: CASSLTGNTEAFF

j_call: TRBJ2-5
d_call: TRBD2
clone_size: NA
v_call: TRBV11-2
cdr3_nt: TGTGCCAGCAGCCCCGGGGGGGGGACGGAGACCCAGTACTTC
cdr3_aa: CASSPGGGTETQYF

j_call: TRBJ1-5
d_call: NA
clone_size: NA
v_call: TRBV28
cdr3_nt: TGTGCCAGCAGTCCCGGACACATCCATCAGCCCCAGCATTTT
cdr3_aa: CASSPGHIHQPQHF

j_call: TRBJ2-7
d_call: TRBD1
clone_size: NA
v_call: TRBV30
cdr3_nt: TGTGCCTGTAACGGCGGACAGGGGGCGGGCTACGAGCAGTACTTC
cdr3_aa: CACNGGQGAGYEQYF

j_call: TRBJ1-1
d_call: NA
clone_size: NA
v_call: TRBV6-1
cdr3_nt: TGTGCCAGCAGTGAAACTGAACAGGGAACTGAAGCTTTCTTT
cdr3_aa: CASSETEQGTEAFF

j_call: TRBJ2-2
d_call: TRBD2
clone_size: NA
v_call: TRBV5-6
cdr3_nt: TGTGCCAGCAGCTTCGGGACTAGCTTAATGGTCTCCGGGGAGCTGTTTTTT
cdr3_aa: CASSFGTSLMVSGELFF

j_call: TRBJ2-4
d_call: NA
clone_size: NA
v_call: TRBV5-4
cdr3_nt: TGTGCCAGCAGCTTGGATGGGACAAGAGTTCTGTTC
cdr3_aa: CASSLDGTRVLF

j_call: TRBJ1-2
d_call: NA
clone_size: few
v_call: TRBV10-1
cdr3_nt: TGCGCCAGCAGTGAGTCAGGGGGATATGGCTACACCTTC
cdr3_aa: CASSESGGYGYTF

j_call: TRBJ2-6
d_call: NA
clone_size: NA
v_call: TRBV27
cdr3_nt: TGTGCCAGCAGTTCCTCGGGGAGAACCGGGGCCAACGTCCTGACTTTC
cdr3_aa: CASSSSGRTGANVLTF

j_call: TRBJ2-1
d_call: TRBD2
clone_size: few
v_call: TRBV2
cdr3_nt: TGTGCCAGCAGGAGGACTAGCGCGAGCTCCTACAATGAGCAGTTCTTC
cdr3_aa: CASRRTSASSYNEQFF

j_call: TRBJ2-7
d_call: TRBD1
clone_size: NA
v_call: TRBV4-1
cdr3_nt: TGCGCCAGCAGCCCCGGGACAGGCGGCGAGCAGTACTTC
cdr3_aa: CASSPGTGGEQYF

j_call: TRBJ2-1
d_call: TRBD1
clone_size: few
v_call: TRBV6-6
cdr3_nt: TGTGCCAGCAGTTACTCGACAGGGAGTAATGAGCAGTTCTTC
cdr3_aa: CASSYSTGSNEQFF

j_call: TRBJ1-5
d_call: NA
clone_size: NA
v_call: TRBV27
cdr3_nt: TGTGCCAGCAGTTTCTATAGCAATCAGCCCCAGCATTTT
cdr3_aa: CASSFYSNQPQHF

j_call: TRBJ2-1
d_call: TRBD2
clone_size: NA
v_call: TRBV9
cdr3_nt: TGTGCCAGCAGCGCCCAGGGACTAGCGGGAGTCAATGAGCAGTTCTTC
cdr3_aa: CASSAQGLAGVNEQFF

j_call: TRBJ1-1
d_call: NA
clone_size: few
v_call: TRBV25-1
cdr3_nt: TGTGCCAGCAGGATCCGGACAGCCGGTAACACTGAAGCTTTCTTT
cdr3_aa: CASRIRTAGNTEAFF

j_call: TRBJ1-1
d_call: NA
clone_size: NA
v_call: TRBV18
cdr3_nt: TGTGCCAGCTCACCTCTAGCTGAAGCTTTCTTT
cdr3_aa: CASSPLAEAFF

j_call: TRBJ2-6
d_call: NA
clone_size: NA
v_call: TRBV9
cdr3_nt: TGTGCCAGCAGCGAAGGGGGTTCTGGGGCCAACGTCCTGACTTTC
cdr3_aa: CASSEGGSGANVLTF

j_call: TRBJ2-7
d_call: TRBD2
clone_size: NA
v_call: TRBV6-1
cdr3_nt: TGTGCCAGCAGTCTTCTGGCGGGGGAGAGTTACGAGCAGTACTTC
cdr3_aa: CASSLLAGESYEQYF

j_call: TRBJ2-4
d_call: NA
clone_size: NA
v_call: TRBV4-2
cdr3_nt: TGTGCCAGCAGCCAGACGCCCGAGGGGGGGAAAAACATTCAGTACTTC
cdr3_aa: CASSQTPEGGKNIQYF

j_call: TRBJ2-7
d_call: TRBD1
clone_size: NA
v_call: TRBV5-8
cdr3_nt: TGTGCCAGCAGCCTGACAGGGACAACCTACGAGCAGTACTTC
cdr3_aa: CASSLTGTTYEQYF

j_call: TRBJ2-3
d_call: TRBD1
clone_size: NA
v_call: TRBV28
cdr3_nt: TGTGCCACGGACGGGACAGGGGCCCAAACGCAGTATTTT
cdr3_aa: CATDGTGAQTQYF

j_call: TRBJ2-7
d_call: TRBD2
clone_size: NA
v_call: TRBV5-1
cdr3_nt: TGCGCCAGCAGCTTGGCGGCGGGAGGCCCCTACGAGCAGTACTTC
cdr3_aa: CASSLAAGGPYEQYF

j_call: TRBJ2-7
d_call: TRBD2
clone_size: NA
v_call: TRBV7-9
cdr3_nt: TGTGCCAGCAGCTTGAGCGGGAGAGGGTACGAGCAGTACTTC
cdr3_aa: CASSLSGRGYEQYF

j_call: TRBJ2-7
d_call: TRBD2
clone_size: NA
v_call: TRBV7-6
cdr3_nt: TGTGCCAGCAGCCCGATCGTAAACTTTATAGCGGGAGGGCCTAATGAGCAGTACTTC
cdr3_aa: CASSPIVNFIAGGPNEQYF

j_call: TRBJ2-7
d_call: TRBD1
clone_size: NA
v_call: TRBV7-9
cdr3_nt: TGTGCCAGCAGCCCCGGGACAGGCTACAGCTCCTACGAGCAGTACTTC
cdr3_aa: CASSPGTGYSSYEQYF

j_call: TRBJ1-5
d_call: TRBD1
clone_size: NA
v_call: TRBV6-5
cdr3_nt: TGTGCCAGCAGGAGGACAGGAACCAATCAGCCCCAGCATTTT
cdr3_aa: CASRRTGTNQPQHF

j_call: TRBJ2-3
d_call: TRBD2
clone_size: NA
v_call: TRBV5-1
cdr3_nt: TGCGCCAGCAGCTTGGATAGCGGGGGGCCCAGCACAGATACGCAGTATTTT
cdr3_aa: CASSLDSGGPSTDTQYF

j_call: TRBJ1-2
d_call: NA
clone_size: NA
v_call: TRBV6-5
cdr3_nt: TGTGCCAGCAGTTCCCCCAGGGGTACCTCCTTC
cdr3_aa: CASSSPRGTSF

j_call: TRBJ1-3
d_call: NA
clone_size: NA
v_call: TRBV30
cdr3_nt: TGTGCCTGGAGGACAAGTGGAAACACCATATATTTT
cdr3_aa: CAWRTSGNTIYF

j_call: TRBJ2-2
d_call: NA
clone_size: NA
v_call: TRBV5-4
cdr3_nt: TGTGCCAGCAGCTTGGGGGTAGCCGGTAACACCGGGGAGCTGTTTTTT
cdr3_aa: CASSLGVAGNTGELFF

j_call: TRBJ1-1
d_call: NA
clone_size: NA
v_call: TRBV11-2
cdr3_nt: TGTGCCAGCAGCTATCAGGGGTTGAACACTGAAGCTTTCTTT
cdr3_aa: CASSYQGLNTEAFF

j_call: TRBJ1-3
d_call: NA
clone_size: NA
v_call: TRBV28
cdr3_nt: TGTGCCACTATTAGTGCTGGAAACACCATATATTTT
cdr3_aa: CATISAGNTIYF

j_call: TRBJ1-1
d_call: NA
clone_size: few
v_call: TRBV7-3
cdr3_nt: TGTGCCAGCAGCTTAAACCGCGTGACTGAAGCTTTCTTT
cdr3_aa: CASSLNRVTEAFF

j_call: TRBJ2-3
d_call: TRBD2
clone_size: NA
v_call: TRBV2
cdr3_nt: TGTGCCAGCAGGACTAGCGGGAGATTAGATACGCAGTATTTT
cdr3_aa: CASRTSGRLDTQYF

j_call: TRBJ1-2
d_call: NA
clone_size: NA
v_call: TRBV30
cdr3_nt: TGTGCCTGGAGTGAGGGCAGGGTGGGCTATGGCTACACCTTC
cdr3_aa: CAWSEGRVGYGYTF

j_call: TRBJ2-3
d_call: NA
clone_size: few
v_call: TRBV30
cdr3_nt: TGTGCCTGGCAGTTCGGGGATACGCAGTATTTT
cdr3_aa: CAWQFGDTQYF

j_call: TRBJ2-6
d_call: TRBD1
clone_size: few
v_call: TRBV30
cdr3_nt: TGTGCCTGGGGTACAGGGGCTTGGGCCAACGTCCTGACTTTC
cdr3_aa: CAWGTGAWANVLTF

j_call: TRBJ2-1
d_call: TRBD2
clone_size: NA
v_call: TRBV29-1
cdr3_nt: TGCAGCGTTGCTAGCGGGGGGGCGAATGAGCAGTTCTTC
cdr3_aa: CSVASGGANEQFF

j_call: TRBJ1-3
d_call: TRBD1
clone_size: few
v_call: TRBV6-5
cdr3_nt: TGTGCCAGCAGTGTGACAGGGGGCCTTGGAAACACCATATATTTT
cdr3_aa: CASSVTGGLGNTIYF

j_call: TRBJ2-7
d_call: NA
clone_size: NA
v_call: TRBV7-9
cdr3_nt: TGTGCCAGCAGCACATACGGGGGACCACACGAGCAGTACTTC
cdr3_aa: CASSTYGGPHEQYF

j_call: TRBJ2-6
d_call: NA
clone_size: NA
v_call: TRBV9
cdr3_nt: TGTGCCAGCAGCCCGGGGTATTCTGGGGCCAACGTCCTGACTTTC
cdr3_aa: CASSPGYSGANVLTF

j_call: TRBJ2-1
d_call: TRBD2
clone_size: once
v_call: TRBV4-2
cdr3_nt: TGTGCCAGCAGCCAAGGCCTAGCGGGGGCCTACAATGAGCAGTTCTTC
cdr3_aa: CASSQGLAGAYNEQFF

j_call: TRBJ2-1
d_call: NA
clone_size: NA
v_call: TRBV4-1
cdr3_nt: TGCGCCAGCAGCCAAGCCTTGAAGGCGGGGGCTTACAATGAGCAGTTCTTC
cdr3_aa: CASSQALKAGAYNEQFF

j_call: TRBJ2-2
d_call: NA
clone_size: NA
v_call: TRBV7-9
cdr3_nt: TGTGCCAGCAGCTTAGCCCAGATCAGTACCGGGGAGCTGTTTTTT
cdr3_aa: CASSLAQISTGELFF

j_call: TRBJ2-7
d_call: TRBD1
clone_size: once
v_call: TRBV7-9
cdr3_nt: TGTGCCAGCAGCCCGGGAGGGGGACAGGGGTCAAGGTCCCCCTACGAGCAGTACTTC
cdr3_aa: CASSPGGGQGSRSPYEQYF

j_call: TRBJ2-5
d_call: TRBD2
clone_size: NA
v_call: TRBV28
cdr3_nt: TGTGCCAGCAGTGCCCCCCAGCGGGAGGGACGGGAGACCCAGTACTTC
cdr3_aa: CASSAPQREGRETQYF

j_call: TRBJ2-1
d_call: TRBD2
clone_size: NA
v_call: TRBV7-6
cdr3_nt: TGTGCCAGCAGCCCCCAGGTAGCGGGGGGGAACGATGAGCAGTTCTTC
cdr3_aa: CASSPQVAGGNDEQFF

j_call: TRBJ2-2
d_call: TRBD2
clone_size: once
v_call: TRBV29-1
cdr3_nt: TGCAGCGTTGAATTATGGACTAGCGGCACCGGGGAGCTGTTTTTT
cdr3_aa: CSVELWTSGTGELFF

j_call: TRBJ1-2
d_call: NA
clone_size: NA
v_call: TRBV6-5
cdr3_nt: TGTGCCAGCAGTTACTCGACAGGTCTGGGTGGCTACACCTTC
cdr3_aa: CASSYSTGLGGYTF

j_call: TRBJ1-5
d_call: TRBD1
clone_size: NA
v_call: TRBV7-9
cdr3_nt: TGTGCCAGCTCTGAACAGGGGGAGGATCAGCCCCAGCATTTT
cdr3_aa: CASSEQGEDQPQHF

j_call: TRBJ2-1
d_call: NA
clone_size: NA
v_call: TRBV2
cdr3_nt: TGTGCCAGCAGGGCAGGGTTCGATGAGCAGTTCTTC
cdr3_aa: CASRAGFDEQFF

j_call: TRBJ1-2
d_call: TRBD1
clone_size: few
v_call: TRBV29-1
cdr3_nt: TGCAGCGCTCCAGCACTCACAGGGGGCGGTGGCTACACCTTC
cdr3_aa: CSAPALTGGGGYTF